One and the same sample provided the 29 T cell receptor beta chains below, sequenced in a study of CD8+ T cells in alopecia areata. Sequencing used cDNA as its template, made by extracting RNA and reverse transcribing it. Profiling relied on immunoSEQ multiplex PCR, and the TCRdb table lists in-frame clones only, not all of them. This table has more than 200,000 clones, roughly two thirds appearing once. The sample here was CD4+ T cells sorted from blood, taken at week 0. The receptor source for this set is a human donor with alopecia areata.

The CDR3 here is CASSEERRTGSRTQYF. DNA of the CDR3: TGTGCCAGCAGTGAAGAACGCAGGACAGGGTCACGGACCCAGTACTTC. The chain recombines TRBV6-1 with TRBJ2-5; 8 bases are shared with TRBD1. The J segment lost 7 bases and the V segment lost 1 base, leaving 11 bases of the junction unmatched. The CDR3 sequence is 16 residues long. Germline V CDR1 and CDR2: MNHNS, SASEGT.

V and J are TRBV27 and TRBJ1-1; D is unclear. The CDR3 runs to 13 residues. The V end lost 4 bases, the J end lost 2 bases, and 8 bases lay between the germline ends. Looked up from germline, CDR1 is MNHEY and CDR2 is SMNVEV (reference sequence). The CDR3 DNA reads as TGTGCCAGCAGTTCCCAGAGTAACACTGAAGCTTTCTTT. Translating it yields CASSSQSNTEAFF.

The chain has TRBV27 and TRBJ2-7, with D tentatively TRBD1 or TRBD2 (5 bases each). The germline V gene has CDR1 MNHEY and CDR2 SMNVEV (reference sequence). V lost 6 bases, J lost 7 bases, and 13 bases lay in between. The CDR3 loop spans 12 amino acids. CDR3 sequence: CASSLLWGEQYF. In DNA form, the CDR3 reads TGTGCCAGCAGCTTACTGTGGGGGGAGCAGTACTTC.

A note on this clone: The identical CDR3 is also encoded by other nucleotide sequences in the sample. The chain links TRBV9 to TRBJ2-4, with D uncertain. The CDR3 is made up of 15 amino acids. Germline values: CDR1 SGDLS, CDR2 YYNGEE. V lost 4 bases and J lost 3, with 14 bases in between. CDR3 sequence reads: CASSPNSGNKNIQYF. The CDR3 coding sequence is TGTGCCAGCAGCCCCAATTCGGGTAACAAAAACATTCAGTACTTC.

Regarding this clone: Compared with germline, one end of the junction differs, possibly owing to a read error. V usage is TRBV7-7 and J usage is TRBJ2-5, with TRBD1 matching 7 bases. The CDR3 length is 14 residues. CDR1 is SSHAT, CDR2 FNYEAQ, per germline (reference sequence). The CDR3 DNA reads TGTGCTAGCAGCTTGGGACAGTACCAAGAGACCCAGTACTTC. Its translation: CASSLGQYQETQYF.

This clone was observed a few times. This chain uses TRBV6-5 with TRBJ2-7; D might be TRBD2 (5 bases). The CDR3 extends over 13 amino acids. CDR1 is MNHEY and CDR2 is SVGAGI in the germline V gene. V lost 8 bases and J lost 6, with 17 bases in between. The CDR3 region has the DNA TGTGCCAGCGCACCGGGCCTGGAGGTCGAGCAGTACTTC. The encoded protein is CASAPGLEVEQYF.

This clone was seen just once. This chain connects TRBV5-1 to TRBJ1-1; D perhaps matches TRBD1 (6 bases). V was cut by 2 bases and J by 1 base, with 9 bases left in between. This CDR3 spans 14 amino acids. The germline gives CDR1 SGHRS, CDR2 YFSETQ. The CDR3: CASSFLTGNTEAFF. In DNA form, the CDR3 reads TGCGCCAGCAGCTTCCTGACAGGGAACACTGAAGCTTTCTTT.

The CDR3 DNA reads as TGTGCCCGACAGGGTTCGAACACCGGGGAGCTGTTTTTT. Translating gives CARQGSNTGELFF. The chain combines TRBV30 with TRBJ2-2; 7 bases map to TRBD1. This CDR3 has 13 residues. The V segment lost 8 bases and the J segment 0 bases; nucleotides outside the gene matches: 3. Germline lookup yields CDR1 GTSNPN and CDR2 SVGIG (reference sequence).

This clone was counted only a few times. The gene calls are TRBV6-1 and TRBJ2-1; D is ambiguous. The germline V gene encodes CDR1 MNHNS and CDR2 SASEGT. The CDR3 length is 13 residues. Trimming removed 7 bases at V and 2 bases at J, with 9 bases between. The CDR3 nucleotides read TGTGCCAGCAACGGAAACCCCTACAATGAGCAGTTCTTC. Amino acids: CASNGNPYNEQFF.

The sample holds a few counts of this clone. J is TRBJ2-5 and V is TRBV7-2; weak D call: TRBD1 (6 bases). Trimming pared 10 bases from V and 5 bases from J, leaving 20 bases between. The CDR3 has 14 amino acids. Per germline, CDR1 SGHTA and CDR2 FQGNSA. The CDR3 DNA is TGTGCCACCGGAAGGGGGACACCAAAGGAGACCCAGTACTTC. Its protein product is CATGRGTPKETQYF.

This clone was counted between two and nine times. The J gene is TRBJ2-4, the V gene TRBV29-1; tentatively, D is TRBD1 (6 bases). Germline lookup yields CDR1 SQVTM and CDR2 ANQGSEA. V shed 4 bases and J shed 13 bases, with 17 bases lying between them. The CDR3 contains 12 residues. The CDR3 is CSVVRGYDEQYF. In DNA, the CDR3 is TGCAGCGTTGTGAGGGGGTATGATGAACAGTACTTC.

The CDR3 nucleotides read TGCAGCGTTGGGGGACAGGGGTCCCACGGACAGTACTTC. Amino acid sequence: CSVGGQGSHGQYF. The chain joins TRBV29-1 to TRBJ2-7; 10 bases align to TRBD1. Trimming at V came to 4 bases and at J to 10 bases, leaving 10 bases not matched to a gene. The CDR3 is made up of 13 amino acids. From germline, CDR1 is SQVTM and CDR2 ANQGSEA.

This chain links TRBV5-1 with TRBJ2-1; D possibly corresponds to TRBD1 (6 bases). CDR1 is SGHRS and CDR2 is YFSETQ in the germline V gene. Trimming removed 3 bases at V and 9 bases at J, with 16 bases between. There are 14 residues in the CDR3. In nucleotides, the CDR3 is TGCGCCAGCAGCTCAGGGGATCAGGGGAGTGAGCAGTTCTTC. Translated, it gives CASSSGDQGSEQFF.

This chain uses TRBV29-1 with TRBJ1-2; D gene unclear. V shed 7 bases and J shed 5 bases, with 14 bases lying between them. The CDR3 is 12 amino acids. Germline values: CDR1 SQVTM, CDR2 ANQGSEA. CDR3 bases: TGCAGCGCGGGGTCTCTTGGGTATGGCTACACCTTC. Translation: CSAGSLGYGYTF.

This rearrangement joins TRBV9 to TRBJ2-5; tentatively, D is TRBD2 (5 bases). The CDR3 totals 14 residues. Germline-derived CDR1 and CDR2 are SGDLS and YYNGEE. V lost 0 bases, J lost 1 base, and 7 bases lay in between. CDR3 sequence: CASSVGRSQETQYF. CDR3 coding DNA: TGTGCCAGCAGCGTAGGGAGGAGCCAAGAGACCCAGTACTTC.

The chain links TRBV30 to TRBJ1-1; D not certain. There are 14 residues in the CDR3. V lost 2 bases, J lost 0 bases, and 10 bases lay in between. CDR1 is GTSNPN and CDR2 is SVGIG in the germline V gene (reference sequence). The CDR3 region is CAWSRDRMNTEAFF. The CDR3 region has the DNA TGTGCCTGGAGTAGAGACCGTATGAACACTGAAGCTTTCTTT.

This clone turned up a few times. The CDR3 sequence: CSVEDWRETQYF. In DNA, the CDR3 is TGCAGCGTTGAAGATTGGCGGGAGACCCAGTACTTC. This rearrangement joins TRBV29-1 to TRBJ2-5; D gene unclear. The CDR3 runs 12 residues. Trimming stripped 0 bases from V and 5 bases from J, with 7 bases between. Germline V gene lookup returns CDR1 SQVTM and CDR2 ANQGSEA.

The genes are TRBV5-1 and TRBJ2-7, with D possibly TRBD1 on 6 matching bases. The CDR3 consists of 13 residues. Germline lookup yields CDR1 SGHRS and CDR2 YFSETQ. V was cut by 5 bases and J by 6 bases, with 15 bases left in between. The CDR3 bases are TGCGCCAGCAGATTCGGACAGATCGGCGAGCAGTACTTC. Amino acid sequence: CASRFGQIGEQYF. Looking up the rest from reference TRBV5-1 and TRBJ2-7 gives the full variable domain: KAGVTQTPRYLIKTRGQQVTLSCSPISGHRSVSWYQQTPGQGLQFLFEYFSETQRNKGNFPGRFSGRQFSNSRSEMNVSTLELGDSALYLCASRFGQIGEQYFGPGTRLTVT.

To note about this clone: One junction end disagrees with the germline gene, perhaps due to a read error. This chain uses TRBV7-7 with TRBJ2-3; unclear D gene. Germline V gene sequence: CDR1 SSHAT, CDR2 FNYEAQ (reference sequence). This CDR3 contains 14 residues. The CDR3 is CASSPLGPTDTQYF. CDR3 in DNA: TGTGCTAGCAGCCCACTCGGACCCACAGATACGCAGTATTTT.

This chain links TRBV7-6 with TRBJ1-6; D gene ambiguous. The germline gives CDR1 SGHVS, CDR2 FNYEAQ. The length of the CDR3 is 13 residues. V was cut by 1 base and J by 9 bases, with 7 bases left in between. The CDR3 bases are TGTGCCAGCAGCTTAGGGATAGGTTCACCCCTCCACTTT. It yields the protein CASSLGIGSPLHF.

This clone showed up just once. The genes are TRBV6-6 and TRBJ1-4; 7 nucleotides match TRBD1. Germline assignment: CDR1 MNHNY and CDR2 SVGAGI (reference sequence). The CDR3 has 15 amino acids. V lost 0 bases, J lost 8 bases, and 6 bases stayed unmatched. CDR3 sequence reads: CASSYSHRGAEKLFF. The CDR3, as DNA: TGTGCCAGCAGTTACTCGCACAGGGGCGCGGAAAAACTGTTTTTT.

This clone was counted a few times. CDR3 DNA: TGCGCCAGCAGCTTGGAAAGCCTGGGGGGCTACACCTTC. Its protein is CASSLESLGGYTF. The chain couples TRBV5-1 to TRBJ1-2, with D hard to call. There are 13 residues in the CDR3. The V end was cut by 0 bases, the J end by 8 bases, with 11 bases between. CDR1 and CDR2 from the germline V gene are SGHRS and YFSETQ.

V gene TRBV2 combines with J gene TRBJ1-3; D is possibly TRBD1 (6 bases). V lost 6 bases and J 4 bases, leaving 13 bases between the germline ends. Germline V gene data show CDR1 as SNHLY and CDR2 as FYNNEI. The CDR3 has 14 amino acids. The CDR3 coding sequence is TGTGCCAGCAGGGGACAATCAGCGGGAAACACCATATATTTT. Amino acid sequence: CASRGQSAGNTIYF.

This clone was counted between two and nine times. The V and J genes are TRBV20-1 and TRBJ2-7, with a possible D match to TRBD1 (5 bases). CDR1 and CDR2 (germline): DFQATT, SNEGSKA (reference sequence). Between the trimmed V and J ends, which lost 5 bases and 6 bases, there was a span of 11 bases. CDR3 length: 11 residues. The CDR3 region is CSAGKTAEQYF. CDR3 in DNA: TGCAGTGCTGGAAAGACAGCCGAGCAGTACTTC.

This clone was seen a handful of times. The genes are TRBV29-1 and TRBJ2-5, with 11 bases fitting TRBD2. Germline V gene lookup returns CDR1 SQVTM and CDR2 ANQGSEA. After removal of 6 bases from V and 5 bases from J, the junction contained 5 bases not matched to a gene. The CDR3 length is 13 residues. CDR3 sequence: CSVTSGAGETQYF. In DNA, the CDR3 is TGCAGCGTGACTAGCGGGGCGGGGGAGACCCAGTACTTC.

This clone was counted only a few times. The chain links TRBV7-9 to TRBJ1-6, with 10 bases matching TRBD1. After removal of 6 bases from V and 9 bases from J, the junction contained 8 bases not matched to a gene. The CDR3 is 15 residues long. Germline V gives CDR1 SEHNR, CDR2 FQNEAQ (reference sequence). CDR3 sequence reads: CASRPGTGATSPLHF. CDR3 DNA: TGTGCCAGCAGACCCGGGACAGGGGCGACTTCACCCCTCCACTTT.

The chain carries TRBV29-1 and TRBJ2-2; D gene uncertain. This CDR3 region has 11 residues. In germline, CDR1 is SQVTM, CDR2 ANQGSEA. Trimming cost V 8 bases and J 6 bases, with 10 bases left between them. The CDR3 DNA reads TGCAGCTCCAGAACGGCCGGGGAGCTGTTTTTT. It yields the protein CSSRTAGELFF.

This chain links TRBV29-1 with TRBJ1-1; the D gene is possibly TRBD1 (5 bases). Germline CDR1 reads SQVTM; CDR2 reads ANQGSEA. Trimming shortened V by 4 bases and J by 5 bases, and 14 bases separated the two germline ends. CDR3 length: 13 amino acids. CDR3 coding DNA: TGCAGCGTTGCCGGTCGGGGGTGGACTGAAGCTTTCTTT. This translates into CSVAGRGWTEAFF.

This chain joins TRBV19 and TRBJ1-1; D uncertain. The CDR3 sequence is 11 residues long. Between the trimmed V and J ends, which lost 8 bases and 3 bases, there was a span of 7 bases. Germline assignment: CDR1 LNHDA and CDR2 SQIVND (reference sequence). The CDR3, as DNA: TGTGCCAGTGGGCCGGACACTGAAGCTTTCTTT. Its protein product is CASGPDTEAFF.